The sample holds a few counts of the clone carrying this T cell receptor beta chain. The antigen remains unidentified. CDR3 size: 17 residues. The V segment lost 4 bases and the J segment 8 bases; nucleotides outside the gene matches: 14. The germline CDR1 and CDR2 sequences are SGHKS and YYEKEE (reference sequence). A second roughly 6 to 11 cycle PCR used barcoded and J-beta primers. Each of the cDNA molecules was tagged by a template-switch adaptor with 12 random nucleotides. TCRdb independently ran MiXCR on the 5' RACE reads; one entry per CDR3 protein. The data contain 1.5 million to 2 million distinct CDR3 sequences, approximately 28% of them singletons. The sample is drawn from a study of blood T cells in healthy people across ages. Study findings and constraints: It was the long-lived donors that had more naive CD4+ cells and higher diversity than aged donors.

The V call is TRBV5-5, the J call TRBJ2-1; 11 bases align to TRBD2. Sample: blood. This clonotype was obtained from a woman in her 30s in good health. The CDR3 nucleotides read TGTGCCAGCAGCCCCTCCATGACTAGCGGGGTCCGGGATGAGCAGTTCTTC. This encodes CASSPSMTSGVRDEQFF.